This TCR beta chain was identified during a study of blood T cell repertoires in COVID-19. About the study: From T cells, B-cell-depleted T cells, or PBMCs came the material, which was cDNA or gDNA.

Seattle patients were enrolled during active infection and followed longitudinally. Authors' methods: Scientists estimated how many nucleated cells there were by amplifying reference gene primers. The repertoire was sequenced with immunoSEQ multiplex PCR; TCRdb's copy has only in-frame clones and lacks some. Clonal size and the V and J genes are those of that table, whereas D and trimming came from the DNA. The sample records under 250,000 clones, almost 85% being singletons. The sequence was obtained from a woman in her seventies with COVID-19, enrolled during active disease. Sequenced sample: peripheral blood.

CDR3 nucleotide sequence: TGTGCCAGCAGCCCAGGGACAGGGGGGAATCAGCCCCAGCATTTT. Protein product: CASSPGTGGNQPQHF. The J gene is TRBJ1-5, the V gene TRBV11-2; 11 nucleotides align to TRBD1. CDR3 length: 15 residues. V was pared by 5 bases and J by 4 bases, with 4 bases of the junction left unmatched. Germline-derived CDR1 and CDR2 are SGHAT and FQNNGV. Together with reference TRBV11-2 and TRBJ1-5, the CDR3 gives the full variable domain: EAGVAQSPRYKIIEKRQSVAFWCNPISGHATLYWYQQILGQGPKLLIQFQNNGVVDDSQLPKDRFSAERLKGVDSTLKIQPAKLEDSAVYLCASSPGTGGNQPQHFGDGTRLSIL.